The clone carrying this T cell receptor (beta chain) came up many times. Antigen unknown. This sample was taken from a study of response to subunit inactivated influenza vaccine. Findings and limits, study-wide: Each seasonal influenza vaccination, the authors suggested, recruits few new T cells.

CDR3 size: 14 residues. The V gene's germline CDR1 is SGHRS and CDR2 YFSETQ. V lost 0 bases and J lost 15; bases outside the gene matches: 11. A single record per CDR3 protein comes from TCRdb applying MiXCR to the RT-PCR reads. The sample yields hundreds of thousands of distinct CDR3 sequences, approximately 17% seen once. The receptor comes from a man in his fifties or sixties who received an inactivated influenza vaccine. The sample in question was PBMCs from blood, obtained approximately 5 days after vaccination. V gene TRBV5-1 combines with J gene TRBJ2-1, with 8 nucleotides matching TRBD2. As DNA, the CDR3 is TGCGCCAGCAGCTTGGCCCTGAGTAGGAGCGGGGGGTTCTTC. It yields the protein CASSLALSRSGGFF. Filled out from reference TRBV5-1 and TRBJ2-1, the complete variable domain reads KAGVTQTPRYLIKTRGQQVTLSCSPISGHRSVSWYQQTPGQGLQFLFEYFSETQRNKGNFPGRFSGRQFSNSRSEMNVSTLELGDSALYLCASSLALSRSGGFFGPGTRLTVL.